This TCR beta chain comes out of a study of vaccination and CD4 T cells after COVID-19. Overall study: Researchers treated control cultures with a CEFX pool, an HIV-1 Nef pool, or no peptide. Study-wide results and caveats: Spike mono-reactivity applied to 304 of 307 vaccine-specific clones detected in convalescent patients. The rise in median SARS-CoV-2-reactive clonotypes, from around 21 to 38, was not significant. Among reactive clones from convalescent patients, a median approximately 86% appeared only post-vaccination.

Sample treatment: approximately nine-day PBMC culture with coronavirus spike peptide pools or control peptides (ViraFEST assay). The Oncomine TCR Beta short-read assay was applied to DNA of cultured CD4+ T cells. From the PCR reads, TCRdb called clonotypes with MiXCR, one entry per CDR3 protein. There are 15,000 to 20,000 distinct CDR3 sequences in the sample; roughly 54% occur only once, and around a tenth lies in the top ten. CDR1 is LGHDT and CDR2 is YNNKEL in the germline V gene (reference sequence). Unmatched junction bases numbered 15, after V lost 7 bases and J lost 10 bases. The CDR3 extends over 16 amino acids. This clonotype was recorded only once. Its cognate antigen is unknown.

The sequenced sample was CD4+ T cells from blood, cultured in vitro. The chain uses TRBV3-1 and TRBJ1-6, with TRBD1 matching over 8 bases. The receptor was isolated from a human donor who had recovered from COVID-19. The CDR3, as DNA: TGTGCCAGCACTGGTCGGGCAGGGGGCACGGAATCACCCCTCCACTTT. Its translation: CASTGRAGGTESPLHF.